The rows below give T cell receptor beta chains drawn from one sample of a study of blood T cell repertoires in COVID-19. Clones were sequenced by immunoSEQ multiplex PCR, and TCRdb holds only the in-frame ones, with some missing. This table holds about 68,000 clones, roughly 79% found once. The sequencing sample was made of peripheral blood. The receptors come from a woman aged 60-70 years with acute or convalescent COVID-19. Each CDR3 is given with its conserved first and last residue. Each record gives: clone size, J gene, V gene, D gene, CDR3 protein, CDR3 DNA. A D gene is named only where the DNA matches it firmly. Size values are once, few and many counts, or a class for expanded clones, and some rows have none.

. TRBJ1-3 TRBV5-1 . CASSNGLVPSGNTIYF TGCGCCAGCAGCAACGGACTGGTCCCCTCTGGAAACACCATATATTTT
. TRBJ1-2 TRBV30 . CAWSGRGRGNYGYTF TGTGCCTGGAGTGGGAGGGGAAGGGGCAACTATGGCTACACCTTC
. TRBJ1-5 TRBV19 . CASSIGEGQPQHF TGTGCCAGTAGTATTGGGGAGGGACAGCCCCAGCATTTT
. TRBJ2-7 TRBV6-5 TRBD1 CASIWTGAYEQYF TGTGCCAGCATTTGGACAGGGGCCTACGAGCAGTACTTC
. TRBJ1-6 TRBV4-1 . CASSWGGENSPLHF TGCGCCAGCAGTTGGGGAGGGGAAAATTCACCCCTCCACTTT
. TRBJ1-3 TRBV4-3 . CASSQGRGTGSGNTIYF TGCGCCAGCAGCCAAGGTCGAGGTACAGGCTCTGGAAACACCATATATTTT
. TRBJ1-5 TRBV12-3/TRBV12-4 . CASSFGGGQPQHF TGTGCCAGCAGTTTCGGGGGAGGTCAGCCCCAGCATTTT
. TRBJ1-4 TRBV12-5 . CASGPGWGATNEKLFF TGTGCTAGTGGTCCGGGGTGGGGAGCAACTAATGAAAAACTGTTTTTT
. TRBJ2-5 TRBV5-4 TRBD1 CASSSRDRGGETQYF TGTGCCAGCAGCTCCCGGGACAGGGGTGGAGAGACCCAGTACTTC
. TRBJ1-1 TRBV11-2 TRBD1 CASSLRTGGNTEAFF TGTGCCAGCAGCCTTCGGACAGGGGGAAACACTGAAGCTTTCTTT
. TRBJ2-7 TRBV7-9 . CASSLDGWGGEQYF TGTGCCAGCAGCTTAGACGGTTGGGGCGGCGAGCAGTACTTC
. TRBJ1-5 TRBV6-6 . CASRRTGSAWSNQPQHF TGTGCCAGCAGACGAACAGGGTCCGCATGGAGCAATCAGCCCCAGCATTTT
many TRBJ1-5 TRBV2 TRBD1 CASSGWTGNQPQHF TGTGCCAGCAGTGGGTGGACAGGGAATCAGCCCCAGCATTTT
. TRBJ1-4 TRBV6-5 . CASSQGTTNEKLFF TGTGCCAGCAGTCAGGGTACAACTAATGAAAAACTGTTTTTT
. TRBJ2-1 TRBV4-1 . CASSTRGGNEQFF TGCGCCAGCAGCACGAGGGGGGGCAATGAGCAGTTCTTC
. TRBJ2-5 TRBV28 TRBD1 CASSSYRGIQETQYF TGTGCCAGCAGTTCCTACAGGGGTATCCAAGAGACCCAGTACTTC
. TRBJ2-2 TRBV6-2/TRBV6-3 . CASSHPGAGDTGELFF TGTGCCAGCAGTCACCCCGGAGCCGGGGACACCGGGGAGCTGTTTTTT
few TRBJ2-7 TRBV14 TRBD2 CASSQVSSGGTKQYF TGTGCCAGCAGCCAAGTATCGAGCGGGGGGACGAAGCAGTACTTC
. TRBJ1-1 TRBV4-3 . CASSQDMRVTEAFF TGCGCCAGCAGCCAAGATATGCGGGTAACTGAAGCTTTCTTT
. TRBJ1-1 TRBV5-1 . CASSLVQDSLNTEAFF TGCGCCAGCAGCTTGGTACAGGACAGCCTGAACACTGAAGCTTTCTTT